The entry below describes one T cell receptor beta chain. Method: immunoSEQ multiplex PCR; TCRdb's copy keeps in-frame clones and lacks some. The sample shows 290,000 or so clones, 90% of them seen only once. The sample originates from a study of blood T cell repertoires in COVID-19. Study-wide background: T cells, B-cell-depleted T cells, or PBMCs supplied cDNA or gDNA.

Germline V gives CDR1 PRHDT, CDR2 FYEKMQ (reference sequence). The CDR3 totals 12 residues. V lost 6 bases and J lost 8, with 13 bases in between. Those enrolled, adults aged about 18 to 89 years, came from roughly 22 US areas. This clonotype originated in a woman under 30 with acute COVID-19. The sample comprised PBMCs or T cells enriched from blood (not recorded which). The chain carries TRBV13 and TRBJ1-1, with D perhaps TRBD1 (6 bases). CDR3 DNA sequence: TGTGCCAGCAGGAGGGGGATCGCCGAAGCTTTCTTT. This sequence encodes CASRRGIAEAFF.